The sequence of this T cell receptor (beta chain) was determined in a study of T-cell reconstitution after alpha-beta-depleted transplantation in children. This clonotype was observed a handful of times. V lost 6 bases and J lost 1; bases outside the gene matches: 10. The CDR3 is 16 residues long. Unique molecular identifiers were incorporated into the prepared TCRbeta library. MiXCR, run by TCRdb on the PCR reads, gives a single entry per CDR3 protein. The profile shows 500,000 to 600,000 distinct CDR3 sequences, around 18% of them singletons. The clonotype originates from a human donor who donated a stem cell graft to a child with acute lymphoblastic leukemia. The V call is TRBV12-3 or TRBV12-4, the J call TRBJ2-3; 7 positions match TRBD1. The sequencing here drew on PBMCs from the stem cell graft donor, taken from the stem cell graft. The CDR3, as DNA: TGTGCCAGCAGCCGTCCCAGGGGGTACGGCACAGATACGCAGTATTTT. It encodes CASSRPRGYGTDTQYF.